This is a list of T cell receptor beta chains from one sample in a study of cytomegalovirus exposure and HLA in healthy donors. This table comes from immunoSEQ multiplex PCR, and its TCRdb copy is limited to in-frame clones, with some not included. This table has under 200,000 clones, more than 70% appearing once. The sample consisted of PBMCs. The origin of the receptors is a male donor in good health and CMV-seronegative. Both conserved end residues are part of each CDR3. D genes are given only for firm matches. Expanded clones are given a class, and other clones once, few, many or no size at all.

d_call: TRBD2; clone_size: NA; j_call: TRBJ2-3; v_call: TRBV4-3; cdr3_aa: CASRRSGSAADTQYF; cdr3_nt: TGCGCCAGCCGACGTAGCGGGAGCGCCGCAGATACGCAGTATTTT
d_call: TRBD1; clone_size: NA; j_call: TRBJ2-1; v_call: TRBV5-1; cdr3_aa: CASSSQGKGVNEQFF; cdr3_nt: TGCGCCAGCAGCTCACAGGGGAAAGGGGTGAATGAGCAGTTCTTC
d_call: NA; clone_size: NA; j_call: TRBJ1-2; v_call: TRBV6-5; cdr3_aa: CASRWDSNYGYTF; cdr3_nt: TGTGCCAGCAGATGGGACTCAAACTATGGCTACACCTTC
d_call: NA; clone_size: NA; j_call: TRBJ1-2; v_call: TRBV6-4; cdr3_aa: CASSDPGNYGYTF; cdr3_nt: TGTGCCAGCAGTGACCCGGGGAACTATGGCTACACCTTC
d_call: TRBD1; clone_size: few; j_call: TRBJ1-2; v_call: TRBV6-6; cdr3_aa: CASSPTGLFLGYTF; cdr3_nt: TGTGCCAGCAGTCCGACAGGGCTCTTCTTAGGCTACACCTTC
d_call: TRBD1; clone_size: NA; j_call: TRBJ2-7; v_call: TRBV4-1; cdr3_aa: CASSIGQGPPNYEQYF; cdr3_nt: TGCGCCAGCAGCATAGGACAGGGACCACCCAACTACGAGCAGTACTTC
d_call: NA; clone_size: few; j_call: TRBJ2-2; v_call: TRBV15; cdr3_aa: CATSRDYTGELFF; cdr3_nt: TGTGCCACCAGCAGAGACTACACCGGGGAGCTGTTTTTT
d_call: NA; clone_size: NA; j_call: TRBJ1-2; v_call: TRBV6-5; cdr3_aa: CASSYSEGTYGYTF; cdr3_nt: TGTGCCAGCAGTTACTCCGAGGGCACCTATGGCTACACCTTC
d_call: NA; clone_size: NA; j_call: TRBJ2-2; v_call: TRBV5-4; cdr3_aa: CASSAAHRGELFF; cdr3_nt: TGTGCCAGCAGCGCAGCCCACAGGGGGGAGCTGTTTTTT
d_call: NA; clone_size: NA; j_call: TRBJ2-2; v_call: TRBV19; cdr3_aa: CASSIPGGGAANTGELFF; cdr3_nt: TGTGCCAGTAGTATCCCCGGTGGGGGGGCCGCGAACACCGGGGAGCTGTTTTTT
d_call: TRBD1; clone_size: NA; j_call: TRBJ2-4; v_call: TRBV25-1; cdr3_aa: CASSDRGGTGGNIQYF; cdr3_nt: TGTGCCAGCAGTGACCGAGGAGGGACAGGGGGCAACATTCAGTACTTC
d_call: TRBD2; clone_size: NA; j_call: TRBJ2-2; v_call: TRBV5-8; cdr3_aa: CAGTGTSDNTGELFF; cdr3_nt: TGTGCCGGAACCGGGACTAGCGATAACACCGGGGAGCTGTTTTTT
d_call: NA; clone_size: NA; j_call: TRBJ2-7; v_call: TRBV5-6; cdr3_aa: CASSLRGTVAYEQYF; cdr3_nt: TGTGCCAGCAGCTTGCGGGGTACCGTTGCCTACGAGCAGTACTTC
d_call: TRBD1; clone_size: NA; j_call: TRBJ2-1; v_call: TRBV29-1; cdr3_aa: CSVRPTGIPPNEQFF; cdr3_nt: TGCAGCGTAAGGCCGACAGGGATTCCTCCCAATGAGCAGTTCTTC
d_call: NA; clone_size: NA; j_call: TRBJ1-1; v_call: TRBV11-1; cdr3_aa: CASKHRGTEAFF; cdr3_nt: TGTGCCAGCAAACACCGGGGCACTGAAGCTTTCTTT
d_call: TRBD1; clone_size: NA; j_call: TRBJ2-2; v_call: TRBV5-1; cdr3_aa: CASHVGGLNTGELFF; cdr3_nt: TGCGCCAGCCATGTAGGGGGCCTGAACACCGGGGAGCTGTTTTTT
d_call: TRBD1; clone_size: NA; j_call: TRBJ2-1; v_call: TRBV7-3; cdr3_aa: CASSLTGQGDNEQFF; cdr3_nt: TGTGCCAGCAGCTTAACGGGACAGGGGGACAATGAGCAGTTCTTC
d_call: NA; clone_size: NA; j_call: TRBJ1-3; v_call: TRBV5-1; cdr3_aa: CASSLESPTLGNTIYF; cdr3_nt: TGCGCCAGCAGCTTGGAGTCGCCGACTCTTGGAAACACCATATATTTT
d_call: TRBD1; clone_size: NA; j_call: TRBJ2-5; v_call: TRBV7-2; cdr3_aa: CASSLGQGAKETQYF; cdr3_nt: TGTGCCAGCAGCTTAGGACAGGGGGCAAAAGAGACCCAGTACTTC
d_call: TRBD1; clone_size: NA; j_call: TRBJ2-7; v_call: TRBV5-1; cdr3_aa: CASSPHRGIPPVRGYEQYF; cdr3_nt: TGCGCCAGCAGCCCTCACAGGGGCATTCCACCAGTTCGTGGCTACGAGCAGTACTTC
d_call: NA; clone_size: few; j_call: TRBJ1-2; v_call: TRBV14; cdr3_aa: CASSQDSAGRSDGYTF; cdr3_nt: TGTGCCAGCAGCCAAGATTCTGCAGGGAGGAGTGATGGCTACACCTTC
d_call: NA; clone_size: NA; j_call: TRBJ2-7; v_call: TRBV6-5; cdr3_aa: CASTAGTRYEQYF; cdr3_nt: TGTGCCAGCACAGCCGGGACACGGTACGAGCAGTACTTC
d_call: TRBD1; clone_size: NA; j_call: TRBJ1-3; v_call: TRBV5-1; cdr3_aa: CASSLDRGSGNTIYF; cdr3_nt: TGCGCCAGCAGCTTGGACAGGGGGTCTGGAAACACCATATATTTT
d_call: NA; clone_size: NA; j_call: TRBJ2-1; v_call: TRBV5-5; cdr3_aa: CASSLGQGTYNEQFF; cdr3_nt: TGTGCCAGCAGCTTGGGGCAGGGAACCTACAATGAGCAGTTCTTC
d_call: NA; clone_size: NA; j_call: TRBJ1-5; v_call: TRBV28; cdr3_aa: CASSTGLNQPQHF; cdr3_nt: TGTGCCAGCAGTACAGGGCTCAATCAGCCCCAGCATTTT
d_call: TRBD1; clone_size: NA; j_call: TRBJ2-7; v_call: TRBV11-2; cdr3_aa: CASSLETGGAYEQYF; cdr3_nt: TGTGCCAGCAGCTTAGAAACAGGGGGTGCCTACGAGCAGTACTTC
d_call: TRBD1; clone_size: NA; j_call: TRBJ2-5; v_call: TRBV5-1; cdr3_aa: CASSRTGQETQYF; cdr3_nt: TGCGCCAGCAGCCGGACAGGACAAGAGACCCAGTACTTC
d_call: NA; clone_size: NA; j_call: TRBJ2-7; v_call: TRBV7-9; cdr3_aa: CSSSLRVSEQYF; cdr3_nt: TGTTCCAGCAGCCTCAGGGTGAGTGAGCAGTACTTC
d_call: NA; clone_size: NA; j_call: TRBJ2-1; v_call: TRBV5-4; cdr3_aa: CASTIVGSYNEQFF; cdr3_nt: TGTGCCAGCACCATAGTCGGTTCCTACAATGAGCAGTTCTTC
d_call: NA; clone_size: NA; j_call: TRBJ2-5; v_call: TRBV5-1; cdr3_aa: CASSLEPETQYF; cdr3_nt: TGCGCCAGCAGCTTGGAGCCAGAGACCCAGTACTTC
d_call: TRBD1; clone_size: once; j_call: TRBJ2-1; v_call: TRBV5-1; cdr3_aa: CASSRQGVGNEQFF; cdr3_nt: TGCGCCAGCAGTAGACAGGGGGTTGGCAATGAGCAGTTCTTC
d_call: NA; clone_size: NA; j_call: TRBJ2-4; v_call: TRBV11-2; cdr3_aa: CASRRVAKNIQYF; cdr3_nt: TGTGCCAGCAGGAGGGTAGCCAAAAACATTCAGTACTTC
d_call: NA; clone_size: NA; j_call: TRBJ2-7; v_call: TRBV10-3; cdr3_aa: CATGDSPYEQYF; cdr3_nt: TGTGCCACCGGTGACAGTCCCTACGAGCAGTACTTC
d_call: NA; clone_size: NA; j_call: TRBJ2-7; v_call: TRBV7-9; cdr3_aa: CASRANGPYEQYF; cdr3_nt: TGTGCCAGCAGAGCGAACGGCCCCTACGAGCAGTACTTC
d_call: TRBD2; clone_size: NA; j_call: TRBJ2-7; v_call: TRBV7-9; cdr3_aa: CASSNRGGESYEQYF; cdr3_nt: TGTGCCAGCAGCAATCGGGGGGGCGAGTCCTACGAGCAGTACTTC
d_call: TRBD1; clone_size: NA; j_call: TRBJ2-7; v_call: TRBV10-3; cdr3_aa: CAISASGGQYF; cdr3_nt: TGTGCCATCAGTGCATCAGGGGGGCAGTACTTC
d_call: TRBD2; clone_size: NA; j_call: TRBJ2-7; v_call: TRBV6-5; cdr3_aa: CASRTTSGGSYEQYF; cdr3_nt: TGTGCCAGCAGGACGACTAGCGGGGGTTCCTACGAGCAGTACTTC
d_call: NA; clone_size: NA; j_call: TRBJ1-1; v_call: TRBV6-5; cdr3_aa: CASSYGSGVGNTEAFF; cdr3_nt: TGTGCCAGCAGTTACGGGTCAGGGGTGGGGAACACTGAAGCTTTCTTT
d_call: TRBD2; clone_size: few; j_call: TRBJ2-7; v_call: TRBV9; cdr3_aa: CASSVTSGQAYEQYF; cdr3_nt: TGTGCCAGCAGCGTGACTAGCGGGCAAGCCTACGAGCAGTACTTC
d_call: NA; clone_size: NA; j_call: TRBJ1-6; v_call: TRBV5-6; cdr3_aa: CASSLGLGLNSPLHF; cdr3_nt: TGTGCCAGCAGCTTGGGGCTCGGACTAAATTCACCCCTCCACTTT
d_call: TRBD1; clone_size: NA; j_call: TRBJ2-7; v_call: TRBV18; cdr3_aa: CASSPGQTDSYEQYF; cdr3_nt: TGTGCCAGCTCACCGGGACAGACTGACTCCTACGAGCAGTACTTC
d_call: TRBD2; clone_size: NA; j_call: TRBJ2-5; v_call: TRBV2; cdr3_aa: CASDGRAGEQYF; cdr3_nt: TGTGCCAGCGATGGGCGGGCGGGGGAGCAGTACTTC
d_call: NA; clone_size: NA; j_call: TRBJ1-2; v_call: TRBV28; cdr3_aa: CASSLSGGWGHGGYTF; cdr3_nt: TGTGCCAGCAGTTTGTCGGGGGGCTGGGGACATGGGGGCTACACCTTC
d_call: TRBD2; clone_size: NA; j_call: TRBJ2-2; v_call: TRBV27; cdr3_aa: CASRTAGAGELFF; cdr3_nt: TGTGCCAGCAGAACCGCGGGAGCCGGGGAGCTGTTTTTT
d_call: NA; clone_size: NA; j_call: TRBJ2-3; v_call: TRBV9; cdr3_aa: CASSVFLSPTDTQYF; cdr3_nt: TGTGCCAGCAGCGTATTCTTGAGCCCCACAGATACGCAGTATTTT
d_call: NA; clone_size: once; j_call: TRBJ2-1; v_call: TRBV19; cdr3_aa: CASSPIGSSYNEQFF; cdr3_nt: TGTGCCAGTAGTCCAATTGGCAGCTCCTACAATGAGCAGTTCTTC
d_call: NA; clone_size: NA; j_call: TRBJ2-3; v_call: TRBV7-2; cdr3_aa: CASRTIADGTDTQYF; cdr3_nt: TGTGCCAGCAGGACCATAGCGGACGGGACAGATACGCAGTATTTT
d_call: TRBD2; clone_size: few; j_call: TRBJ2-1; v_call: TRBV5-1; cdr3_aa: CASSLERGGFNEQFF; cdr3_nt: TGCGCCAGCAGCTTGGAGCGGGGGGGCTTCAATGAGCAGTTCTTC
d_call: NA; clone_size: NA; j_call: TRBJ1-5; v_call: TRBV6-5; cdr3_aa: CASRLGGNQPQHF; cdr3_nt: TGTGCCAGCAGACTAGGCGGAAATCAGCCCCAGCATTTT
d_call: TRBD2; clone_size: NA; j_call: TRBJ2-5; v_call: TRBV6-5; cdr3_aa: CASSSLKRGGQETQYF; cdr3_nt: TGTGCCAGCAGTTCCCTCAAGCGGGGGGGCCAAGAGACCCAGTACTTC
d_call: NA; clone_size: NA; j_call: TRBJ2-7; v_call: TRBV7-9; cdr3_aa: CASLYGASKVEQYF; cdr3_nt: TGTGCCAGCCTTTATGGGGCCTCGAAAGTCGAGCAGTACTTC
d_call: NA; clone_size: NA; j_call: TRBJ1-2; v_call: TRBV27; cdr3_aa: CASSFRADRPPNYGYTF; cdr3_nt: TGTGCCAGCAGTTTTCGGGCGGACAGACCTCCTAACTATGGCTACACCTTC
d_call: TRBD2; clone_size: once; j_call: TRBJ2-2; v_call: TRBV29-1; cdr3_aa: CSVEGLAVGVNTGELFF; cdr3_nt: TGCAGCGTTGAAGGACTAGCGGTAGGGGTAAACACCGGGGAGCTGTTTTTT
d_call: NA; clone_size: NA; j_call: TRBJ2-7; v_call: TRBV18; cdr3_aa: CASSPGLTYYEQYF; cdr3_nt: TGTGCCAGCTCACCAGGACTAACCTACTACGAGCAGTACTTC
d_call: NA; clone_size: NA; j_call: TRBJ1-5; v_call: TRBV19; cdr3_aa: CASSFRSRGSNQPQHF; cdr3_nt: TGTGCCAGTAGTTTCAGGAGCCGCGGGAGCAATCAGCCCCAGCATTTT